Sequencing of this TCR beta chain was carried out in a study of T cell responses to AZD1222 COVID-19 vaccine. General study findings and limits: Only after the peak T cell response were repertoires sampled. Spike was spanned by vaccine-associated CD4 TCRs, with dominance at 160-218 and 743-854.

V gave up 5 bases and J gave up 3 bases, with 19 bases separating them. CDR1 SGHTA and CDR2 FQGTGA come from the germline V gene. The CDR3 contains 16 residues. The assay was immunoSEQ multiplex PCR, and TCRdb's table has in-frame clones only and misses some. The profile shows 100,000 or so clones, 65% to 90% of them singletons. With respect to this clone: The antigen is unknown.

Specimen: peripheral blood, collected on day 0 of AZD1222 vaccination. This sequence joins TRBV7-3 and TRBJ1-1; a possible D gene is TRBD1 (6 bases). The receptor's source is an adult in good health. The CDR3 loop reads CASSRWGQGTDTEAFF. As DNA, the CDR3 is TGTGCCAGCAGCCGTTGGGGGCAGGGGACGGACACTGAAGCTTTCTTT.